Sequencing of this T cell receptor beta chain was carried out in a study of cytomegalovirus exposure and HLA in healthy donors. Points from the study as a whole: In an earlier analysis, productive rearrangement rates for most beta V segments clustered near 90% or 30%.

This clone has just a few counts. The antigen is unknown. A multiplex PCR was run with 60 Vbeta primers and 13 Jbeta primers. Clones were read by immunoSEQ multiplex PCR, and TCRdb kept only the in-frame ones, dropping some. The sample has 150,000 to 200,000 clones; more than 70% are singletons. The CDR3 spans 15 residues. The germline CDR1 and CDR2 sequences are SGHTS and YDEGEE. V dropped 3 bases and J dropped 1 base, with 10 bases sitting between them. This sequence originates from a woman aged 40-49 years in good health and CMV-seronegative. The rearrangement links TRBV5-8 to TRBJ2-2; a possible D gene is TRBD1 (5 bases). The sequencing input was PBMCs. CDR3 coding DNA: TGTGCCAGCAGCTCAAACGACAGGAACACCGGGGAGCTGTTTTTT. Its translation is CASSSNDRNTGELFF.